This T cell receptor (beta chain) appears in the sequencing data of a study of blood T cells in healthy people across ages. Sample-barcoded 5' priming and a J-beta primer mix drove a second PCR of roughly 7 to 11 cycles. All cDNA molecules were each tagged by a template-switch adaptor with 12 random nucleotides. One entry per CDR3 protein, called by TCRdb with MiXCR from the 5' RACE reads. The sample contains 800,000 to 1,300,000 distinct CDR3 sequences, about 23% of which appear only once. The V gene end was trimmed by 4 bases and the J gene end by 5 bases; junction bases not matched to a gene: 7. The CDR3 is made up of 14 amino acids. In germline, CDR1 is ENHRY, CDR2 SYGVKD. These data were likewise used in another study, on T cells of mothers and their children.

What was sequenced was blood. The source of this sequence is a girl aged 2-10 years in good health. The chain carries TRBV10-3 and TRBJ2-5, with TRBD1 matching over 7 bases. CDR3 loop: CAISVTGEGETQYF. The CDR3 nucleotides read TGTGCCATCAGTGTTACAGGGGAAGGGGAGACCCAGTACTTC.